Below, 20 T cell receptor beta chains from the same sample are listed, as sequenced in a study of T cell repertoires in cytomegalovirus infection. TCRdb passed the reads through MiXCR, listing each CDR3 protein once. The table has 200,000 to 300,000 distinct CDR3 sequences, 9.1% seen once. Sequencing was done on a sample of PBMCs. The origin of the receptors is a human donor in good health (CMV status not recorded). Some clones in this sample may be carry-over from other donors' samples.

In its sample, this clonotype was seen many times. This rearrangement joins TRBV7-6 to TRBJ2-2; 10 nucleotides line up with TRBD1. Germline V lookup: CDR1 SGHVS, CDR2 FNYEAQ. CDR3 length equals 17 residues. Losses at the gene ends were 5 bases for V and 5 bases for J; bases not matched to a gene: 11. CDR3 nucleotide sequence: TGTGCCAGCAGCCCATCGGGGACAGGGGACCTTACCGGGGAGCTGTTTTTT. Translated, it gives CASSPSGTGDLTGELFF.

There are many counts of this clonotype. The CDR3 sequence: CASSLTAPSGPTDTQYF. The CDR3 nucleotides read TGTGCCAGCAGCTTAACGGCTCCTAGCGGTCCCACAGATACGCAGTATTTT. The chain is built from TRBV7-2 and TRBJ2-3, with 7 bases matching TRBD2. Per the germline V gene, CDR1 is SGHTA and CDR2 is FQGNSA. The ends lost 2 bases at V and 2 bases at J; junction bases unmatched: 10. The CDR3 is 17 residues long.

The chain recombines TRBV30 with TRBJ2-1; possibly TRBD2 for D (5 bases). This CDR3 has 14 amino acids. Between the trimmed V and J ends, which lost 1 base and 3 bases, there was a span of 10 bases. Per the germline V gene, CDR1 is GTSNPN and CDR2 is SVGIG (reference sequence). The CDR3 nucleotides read TGTGCCTGGAGTGCGGGGTATGACTACAATGAGCAGTTCTTC. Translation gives CAWSAGYDYNEQFF.

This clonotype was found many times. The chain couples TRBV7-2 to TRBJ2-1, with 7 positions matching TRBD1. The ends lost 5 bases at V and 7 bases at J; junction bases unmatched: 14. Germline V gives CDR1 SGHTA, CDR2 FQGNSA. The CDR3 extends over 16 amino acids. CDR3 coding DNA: TGTGCCAGCAGCCGCCTCGTGATGGGACAGCTAAATGAGCAGTTCTTC. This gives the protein CASSRLVMGQLNEQFF. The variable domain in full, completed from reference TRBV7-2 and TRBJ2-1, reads GAGVSQSPSNKVTEKGKDVELRCDPISGHTALYWYRQSLGQGLEFLIYFQGNSAPDKSGLPSDRFSAERTGGSVSTLTIQRTQQEDSAVYLCASSRLVMGQLNEQFFGPGTRLTVL.

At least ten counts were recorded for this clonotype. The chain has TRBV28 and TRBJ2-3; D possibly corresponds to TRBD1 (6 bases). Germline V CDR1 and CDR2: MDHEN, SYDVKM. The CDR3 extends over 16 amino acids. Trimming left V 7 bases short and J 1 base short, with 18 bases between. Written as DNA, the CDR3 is TGTGCCAGCATCAAATCCGACAGGCGGGGCACAGATACGCAGTATTTT. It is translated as CASIKSDRRGTDTQYF.

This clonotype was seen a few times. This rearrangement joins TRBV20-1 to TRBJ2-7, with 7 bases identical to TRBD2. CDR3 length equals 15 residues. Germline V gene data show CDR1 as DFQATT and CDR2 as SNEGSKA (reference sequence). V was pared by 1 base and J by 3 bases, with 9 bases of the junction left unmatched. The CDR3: CSARAHSGPIYEQYF. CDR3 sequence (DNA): TGCAGTGCTAGAGCACATAGCGGGCCCATCTACGAGCAGTACTTC.

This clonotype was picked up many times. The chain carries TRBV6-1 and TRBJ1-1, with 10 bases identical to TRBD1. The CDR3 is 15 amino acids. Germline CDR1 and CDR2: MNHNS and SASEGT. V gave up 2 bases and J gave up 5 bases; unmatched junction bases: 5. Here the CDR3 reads CASSEQTGGGTEAFF. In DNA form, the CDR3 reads TGTGCCAGCAGTGAACAGACAGGGGGCGGAACTGAAGCTTTCTTT.

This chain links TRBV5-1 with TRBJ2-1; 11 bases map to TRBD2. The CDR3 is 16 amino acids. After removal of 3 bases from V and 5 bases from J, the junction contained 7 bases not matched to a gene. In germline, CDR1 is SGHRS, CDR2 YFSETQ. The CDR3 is CASSSVSGRADNEQFF. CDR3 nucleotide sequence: TGCGCCAGCAGCTCGGTTAGCGGGAGGGCCGACAATGAGCAGTTCTTC.

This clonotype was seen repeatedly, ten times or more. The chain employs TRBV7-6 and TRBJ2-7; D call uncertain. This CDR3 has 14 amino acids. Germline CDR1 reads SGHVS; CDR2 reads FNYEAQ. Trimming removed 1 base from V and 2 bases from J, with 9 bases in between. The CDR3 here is CASSLENRPYEQYF. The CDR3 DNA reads TGTGCCAGCAGCTTAGAGAACAGACCCTACGAGCAGTACTTC.

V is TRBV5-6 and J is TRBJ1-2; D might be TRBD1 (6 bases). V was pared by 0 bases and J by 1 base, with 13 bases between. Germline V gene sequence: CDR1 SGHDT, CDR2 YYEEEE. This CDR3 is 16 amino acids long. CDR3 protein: CASSLDPRTVNYGYTF. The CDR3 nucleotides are TGTGCCAGCAGCTTGGACCCAAGGACAGTTAACTATGGCTACACCTTC.

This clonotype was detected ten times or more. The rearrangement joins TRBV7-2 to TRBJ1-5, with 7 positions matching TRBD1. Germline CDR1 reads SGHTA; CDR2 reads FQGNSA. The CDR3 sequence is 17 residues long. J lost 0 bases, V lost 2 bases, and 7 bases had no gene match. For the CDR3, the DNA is TGTGCCAGCAGCTTAACGGGACAGAGTTATAGCAATCAGCCCCAGCATTTT. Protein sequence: CASSLTGQSYSNQPQHF.

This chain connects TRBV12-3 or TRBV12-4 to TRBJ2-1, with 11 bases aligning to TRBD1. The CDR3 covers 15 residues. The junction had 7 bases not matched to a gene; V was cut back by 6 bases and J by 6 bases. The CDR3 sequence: CASSAPGTGGNEQFF. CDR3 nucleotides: TGTGCCAGCAGCGCCCCCGGGACAGGGGGCAATGAGCAGTTCTTC.

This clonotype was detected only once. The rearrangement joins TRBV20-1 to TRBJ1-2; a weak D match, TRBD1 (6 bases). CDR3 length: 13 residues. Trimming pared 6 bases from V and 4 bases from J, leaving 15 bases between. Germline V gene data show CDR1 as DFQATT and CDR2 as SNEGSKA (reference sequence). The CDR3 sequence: CSARNRDRYGYTF. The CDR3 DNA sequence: TGCAGTGCACGGAACAGGGACCGCTATGGCTACACCTTC.

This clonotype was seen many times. The CDR3 DNA reads TGCAGTGCTAGATCGTTTAAAGGGTTGCGCACCGGGGAGCTGTTTTTT. Encoded protein: CSARSFKGLRTGELFF. V usage is TRBV20-1 and J usage is TRBJ2-2; D is unclear. The CDR3 is 16 residues long. V was pared by 2 bases and J by 4 bases, with 17 bases between. In germline, CDR1 is DFQATT, CDR2 SNEGSKA (reference sequence).

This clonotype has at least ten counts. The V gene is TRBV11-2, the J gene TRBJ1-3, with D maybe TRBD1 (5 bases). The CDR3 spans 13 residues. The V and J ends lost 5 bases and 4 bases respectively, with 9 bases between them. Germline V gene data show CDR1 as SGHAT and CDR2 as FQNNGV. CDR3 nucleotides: TGTGCCAGCAGCCCCCGACAGGGAAACACCATATATTTT. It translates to CASSPRQGNTIYF.

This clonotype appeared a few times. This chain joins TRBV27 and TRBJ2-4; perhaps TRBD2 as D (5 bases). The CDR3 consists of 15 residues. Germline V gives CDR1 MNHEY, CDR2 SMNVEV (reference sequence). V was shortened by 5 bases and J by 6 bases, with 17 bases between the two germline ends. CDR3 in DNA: TGTGCCAGCAGTGGAAATAAGCTAGCCGGAAACATTCAGTACTTC. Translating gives CASSGNKLAGNIQYF.

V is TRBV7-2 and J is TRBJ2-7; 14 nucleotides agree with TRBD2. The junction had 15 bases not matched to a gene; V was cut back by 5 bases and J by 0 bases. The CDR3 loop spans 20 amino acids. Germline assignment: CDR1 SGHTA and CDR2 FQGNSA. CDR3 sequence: CASSPQSLGLAGGSSYEQYF. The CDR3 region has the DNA TGTGCCAGCAGCCCACAATCACTTGGACTAGCGGGGGGTAGCTCCTACGAGCAGTACTTC.

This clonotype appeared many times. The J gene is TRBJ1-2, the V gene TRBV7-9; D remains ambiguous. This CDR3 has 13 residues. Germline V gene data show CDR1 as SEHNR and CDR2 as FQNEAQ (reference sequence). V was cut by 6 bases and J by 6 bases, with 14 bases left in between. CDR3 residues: CASSRPAGNGYTF. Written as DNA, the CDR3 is TGTGCCAGCAGTCGCCCGGCGGGGAATGGCTACACCTTC. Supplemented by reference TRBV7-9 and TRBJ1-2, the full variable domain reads DTGVSQNPRHKITKRGQNVTFRCDPISEHNRLYWYRQTLGQGPEFLTYFQNEAQLEKSRLLSDRFSAERPKGSFSTLEIQRTEQGDSAMYLCASSRPAGNGYTFGSGTRLTVV.

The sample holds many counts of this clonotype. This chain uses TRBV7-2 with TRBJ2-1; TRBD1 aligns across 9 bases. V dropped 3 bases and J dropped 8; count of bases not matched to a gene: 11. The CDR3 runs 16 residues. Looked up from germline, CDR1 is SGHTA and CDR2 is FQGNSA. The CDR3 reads CASSLKTPGQGYEQFF. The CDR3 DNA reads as TGTGCCAGCAGCTTGAAGACTCCGGGACAGGGCTATGAGCAGTTCTTC.

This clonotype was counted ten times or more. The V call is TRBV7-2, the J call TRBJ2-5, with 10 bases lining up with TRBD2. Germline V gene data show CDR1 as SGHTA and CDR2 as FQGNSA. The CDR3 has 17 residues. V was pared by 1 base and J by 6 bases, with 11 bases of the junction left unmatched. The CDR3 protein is CASSLDSGLADDQTQYF. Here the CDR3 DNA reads TGTGCCAGCAGCTTAGATTCCGGACTAGCGGACGATCAGACCCAGTACTTC.